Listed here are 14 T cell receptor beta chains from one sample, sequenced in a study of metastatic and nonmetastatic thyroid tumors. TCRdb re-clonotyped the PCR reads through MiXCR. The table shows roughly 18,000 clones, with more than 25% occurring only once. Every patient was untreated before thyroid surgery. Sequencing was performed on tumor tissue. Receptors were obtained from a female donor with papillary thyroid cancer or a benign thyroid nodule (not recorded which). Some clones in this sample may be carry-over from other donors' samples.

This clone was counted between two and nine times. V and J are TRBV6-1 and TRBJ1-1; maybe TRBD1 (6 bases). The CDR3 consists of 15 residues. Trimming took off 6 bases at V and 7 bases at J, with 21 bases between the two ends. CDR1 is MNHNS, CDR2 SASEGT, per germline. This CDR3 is CASSHSDRRRDEAFF. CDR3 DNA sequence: TGTGCCAGCAGCCACTCTGACAGGCGGCGGGATGAAGCTTTCTTT.

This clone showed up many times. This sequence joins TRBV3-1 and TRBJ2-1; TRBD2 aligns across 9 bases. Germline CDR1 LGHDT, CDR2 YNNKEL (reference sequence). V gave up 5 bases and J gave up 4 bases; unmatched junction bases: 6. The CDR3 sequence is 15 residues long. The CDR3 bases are TGTGCCAGCAGCGTCCGACTAGCGGAGTACAATGAGCAGTTCTTC. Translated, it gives CASSVRLAEYNEQFF.

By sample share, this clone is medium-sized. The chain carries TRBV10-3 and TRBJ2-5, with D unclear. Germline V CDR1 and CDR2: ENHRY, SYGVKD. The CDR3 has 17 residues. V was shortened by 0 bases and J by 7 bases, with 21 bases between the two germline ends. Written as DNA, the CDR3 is TGTGCCATCAGTGAGTCGACGGGTGCGCGTCGCCTTAGGACCCAGTACTTC. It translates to CAISESTGARRLRTQYF.

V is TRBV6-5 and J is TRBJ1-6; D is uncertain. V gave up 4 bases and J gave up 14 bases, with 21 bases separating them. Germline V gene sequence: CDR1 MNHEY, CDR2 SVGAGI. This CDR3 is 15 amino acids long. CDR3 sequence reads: CASSSTDWESSTLHF. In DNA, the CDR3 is TGTGCCAGCAGTTCCACGGACTGGGAGAGCTCAACCCTCCACTTT.

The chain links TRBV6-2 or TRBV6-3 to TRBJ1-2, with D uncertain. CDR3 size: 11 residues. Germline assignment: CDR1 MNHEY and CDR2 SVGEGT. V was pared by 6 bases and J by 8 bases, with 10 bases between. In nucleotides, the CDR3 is TGTGCCAGCAGGGCTACGGGGGGCTACACCTTC. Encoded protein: CASRATGGYTF.

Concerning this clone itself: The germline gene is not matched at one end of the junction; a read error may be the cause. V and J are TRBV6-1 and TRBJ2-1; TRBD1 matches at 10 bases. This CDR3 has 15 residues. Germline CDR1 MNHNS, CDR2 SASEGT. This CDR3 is CANSTGTGEDNEQFF. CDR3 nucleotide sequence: TGTGCCAACAGTACCGGGACAGGGGAAGACAATGAGCAGTTCTTC.

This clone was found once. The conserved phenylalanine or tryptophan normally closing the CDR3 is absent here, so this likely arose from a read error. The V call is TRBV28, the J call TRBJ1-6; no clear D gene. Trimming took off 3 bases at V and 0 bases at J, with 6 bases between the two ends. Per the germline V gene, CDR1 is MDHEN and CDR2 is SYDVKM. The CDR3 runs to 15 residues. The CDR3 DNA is TGTGCCAGCAGTTTGTATCTCTCCTATAATTCACCCCTCCACGGG. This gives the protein CASSLYLSYNSPLHG.

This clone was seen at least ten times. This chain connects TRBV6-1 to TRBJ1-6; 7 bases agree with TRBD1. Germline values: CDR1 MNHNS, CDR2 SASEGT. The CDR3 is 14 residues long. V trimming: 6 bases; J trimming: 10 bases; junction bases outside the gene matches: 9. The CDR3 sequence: CASRGTVQHSPLHF. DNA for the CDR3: TGTGCCAGCAGGGGGACAGTGCAGCACTCACCCCTCCACTTT.

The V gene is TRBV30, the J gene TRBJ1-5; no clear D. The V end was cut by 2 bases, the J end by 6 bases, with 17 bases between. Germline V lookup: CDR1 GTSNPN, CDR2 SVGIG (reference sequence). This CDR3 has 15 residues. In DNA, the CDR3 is TGTGCCTGGAGTATACCGGGAAGCGTCGTTCAGCCCCAGCATTTT. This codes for CAWSIPGSVVQPQHF.

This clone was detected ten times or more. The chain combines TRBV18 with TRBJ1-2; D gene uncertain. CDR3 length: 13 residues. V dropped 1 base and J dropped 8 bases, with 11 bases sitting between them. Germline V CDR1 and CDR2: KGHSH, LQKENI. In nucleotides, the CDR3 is TGTGCCAGCTCACCACTTAACCTAGGGGGCTACACCTTC. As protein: CASSPLNLGGYTF.

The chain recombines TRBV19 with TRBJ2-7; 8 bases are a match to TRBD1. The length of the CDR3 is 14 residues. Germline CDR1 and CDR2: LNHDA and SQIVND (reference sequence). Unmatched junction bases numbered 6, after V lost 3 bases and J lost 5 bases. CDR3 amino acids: CASSIGAGGNEQYF. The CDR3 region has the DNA TGTGCCAGTAGTATTGGGGCAGGGGGCAACGAGCAGTACTTC.

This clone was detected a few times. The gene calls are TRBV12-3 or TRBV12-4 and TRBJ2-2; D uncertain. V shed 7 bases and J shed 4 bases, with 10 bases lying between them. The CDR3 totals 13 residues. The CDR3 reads CASTHQITGELFF. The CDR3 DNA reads TGTGCCAGCACCCATCAAATCACCGGGGAGCTGTTTTTT.

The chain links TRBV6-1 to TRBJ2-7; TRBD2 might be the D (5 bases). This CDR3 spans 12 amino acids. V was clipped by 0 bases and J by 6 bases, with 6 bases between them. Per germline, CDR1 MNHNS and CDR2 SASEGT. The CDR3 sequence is CASSEAGGEQYF. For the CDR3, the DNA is TGTGCCAGCAGTGAAGCCGGAGGCGAGCAGTACTTC.

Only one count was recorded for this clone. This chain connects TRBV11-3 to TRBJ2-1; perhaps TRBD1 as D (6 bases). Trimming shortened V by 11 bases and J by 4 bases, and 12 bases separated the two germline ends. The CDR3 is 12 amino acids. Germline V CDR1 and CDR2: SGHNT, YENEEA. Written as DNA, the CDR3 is TGTGCCCCGGGACATAAATACAATGAGCAGTTCTTC. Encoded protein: CAPGHKYNEQFF.